Reported below is one T cell receptor beta chain. Its cognate antigen is unknown. These data are taken from a study of healthy donors' naive CD4 and CD8 T cells. Study background: All functional IMGT TCR alpha variants were covered by new primers.

Starting from roughly 0.45 ug of total RNA, TCR libraries were made with linear amplification. TCRdb fed the reads into MiXCR, producing one record per CDR3 protein. The table shows about 200,000 distinct CDR3 sequences, with 65% to 75% occurring only once. Study outcomes and limitations: About 13% of CD4/CD8 propensity variance appeared explained by V, J and CDR3 charge. Reportedly, most V and J gene segments showed naive CD4+ versus CD8+ bias.

Naive T cells were sorted: CD4+CD8-CD45RO-CD45RA+ for CD4+, CD8+CD4-CD45RA+CD27bright for CD8+. The CDR3 sequence is 17 residues long. Trimming left V 0 bases short and J 0 bases short, with 12 bases between. The V gene's germline CDR1 is LNHDA and CDR2 SQIVND (reference sequence). The sample comprised naive CD4+ and CD8+ T cells sorted from blood, pooled from several donors. This clonotype was sampled from a pool of human donors in good health; the sample pools cells from several healthy donors. The chain carries TRBV19 and TRBJ2-1; D unresolved. Here the CDR3 DNA reads TGTGCCAGTAGTATAGATCTACCAGGACGCTCCTACAATGAGCAGTTCTTC. Its translation: CASSIDLPGRSYNEQFF.